What follows are 5 T cell receptor beta chains derived from one specimen sequenced in a study of post-analysis software for immune sequencing data. Study observations and caveats: With TRBV5-6, TRBV5-1 and TRBV20-1 included, about 5 TRBV segments were more frequent in patients than in controls.

These receptors are not linked to any known antigen. TCR beta libraries were prepared from cDNA with unique molecular identifiers. TCRdb used MiXCR to reprocess the PCR reads, holding one entry per CDR3 protein. The sample records about 540,000 distinct CDR3 sequences, 34% being singletons. The sequenced sample consisted of blood. The origin of the receptors is a girl aged 2-17 years with multiple sclerosis.

This clonotype was found a few times. The chain links TRBV11-2 to TRBJ1-6, with D hard to call. The CDR3 has 14 residues. V lost 5 bases and J 10 bases, leaving 15 bases between the germline ends. CDR1 and CDR2 (germline): SGHAT, FQNNGV. This CDR3 reads CASSRNAWRSPLHF. As DNA, the CDR3 is TGTGCCAGCAGCCGCAACGCTTGGCGGTCACCCCTCCACTTT.

The sample holds a few counts of this clonotype. This chain uses TRBV7-9 with TRBJ2-7, with a possible D match to TRBD1 (5 bases). The DNA matches TRBJ2-5 better at its end, which makes the J call doubtful. Per the germline V gene, CDR1 is SEHNR and CDR2 is FQNEAQ (reference sequence). This CDR3 spans 15 amino acids. DNA of the CDR3: TGTGCCAGCAGCCCAACATCCAGGGAAGGAGAGACCCAGTACTTC. This codes for CASSPTSREGETQYF.

In its sample, this clonotype was seen a few times. This rearrangement joins TRBV7-2 to TRBJ2-7; TRBD2 matches 8 bases. The J call may be mistaken, given a closer DNA end match to TRBJ2-5. The CDR3 is 16 residues long. Germline V CDR1 and CDR2: SGHTA, FQGNSA. CDR3 in DNA: TGTGCCAGCAGCTCGCTTAGCGGGGCTTGGGAGGAGACCCAGTACTTC. Its protein product is CASSSLSGAWEETQYF.

The chain uses TRBV10-1 and TRBJ2-3; D tentatively reads TRBD1 or TRBD2 (5 bases each). V lost 2 bases and J lost 0, with 12 bases in between. The CDR3 is made up of 16 amino acids. Per the germline V gene, CDR1 is WNHNN and CDR2 is SYGVQD (reference sequence). The CDR3 sequence is CASSEGLWGSTDTQYF. CDR3 DNA sequence: TGCGCCAGCAGTGAGGGGCTATGGGGGAGCACAGATACGCAGTATTTT.

This rearrangement joins TRBV2 to TRBJ2-7; 10 positions match TRBD2. The CDR3 contains 15 residues. Trimming removed 2 bases from V and 3 bases from J; junction bases left unmatched: 4. The V gene's germline CDR1 is SNHLY and CDR2 FYNNEI. CDR3 DNA: TGTGCCAGCAGTGAAACGGCTAGCGGGGGCTACGAGCAGTACTTC. Translation gives CASSETASGGYEQYF.